Listed here are 21 T cell receptor beta chains from one sample, sequenced in a study of shared clonotypes between healthy human individuals. Repertoires were generated with immunoSEQ multiplex PCR, while TCRdb's copy carries only in-frame clones and drops some. The sample includes more than 2 million clones, about 95% of them seen just once. CD45RO-negative cells were positively selected for CCR7, leaving out terminally differentiated effector memory CD45RA+ cells. Material for sequencing was naive CD8+ T cells sorted from blood. These receptors were taken from a man aged 18 to 29 in good health.

V usage is TRBV2 and J usage is TRBJ2-3; D is tentatively TRBD1 or TRBD2 (5 bases each). Germline lookup yields CDR1 SNHLY and CDR2 FYNNEI. This CDR3 is 16 amino acids long. V dropped 2 bases and J dropped 1 base, with 13 bases sitting between them. As DNA, the CDR3 is TGTGCCAGCAGTGAACCCAGGACGGGACGCACAGATACGCAGTATTTT. It is translated as CASSEPRTGRTDTQYF.

V is TRBV5-6 and J is TRBJ2-2; 11 positions agree with TRBD1. Germline CDR1 reads SGHDT; CDR2 reads YYEEEE. The CDR3 spans 16 residues. The trim removed 4 bases at V and 6 bases at J, leaving 8 bases unmatched. CDR3 sequence reads: CASSIGQGALAGELFF. In DNA, the CDR3 is TGTGCCAGCAGCATAGGACAGGGGGCTTTGGCCGGGGAGCTGTTTTTT.

This clone has a single count. The chain carries TRBV7-9 and TRBJ2-5; 9 positions match TRBD2. The V gene end was trimmed by 10 bases and the J gene end by 4 bases; junction bases not matched to a gene: 13. The length of the CDR3 is 15 residues. Germline V gene data show CDR1 as SEHNR and CDR2 as FQNEAQ (reference sequence). This CDR3 is CATQVGSGGVETQYF. As DNA, the CDR3 is TGTGCCACGCAGGTAGGTAGCGGGGGAGTAGAGACCCAGTACTTC.

CDR3 DNA: TGTGCCAGCAGCCAGACCCGGGACATATACAATGAGCAGTTCTTC. Translation gives CASSQTRDIYNEQFF. The V and J genes are TRBV11-2 and TRBJ2-1, with a tentative D call TRBD1 (6 bases). This CDR3 is 15 amino acids long. V gave up 5 bases and J gave up 4 bases, with 15 bases separating them. In germline, CDR1 is SGHAT, CDR2 FQNNGV.

The V call is TRBV15, the J call TRBJ2-7; 8 bases line up with TRBD1. V trimming: 4 bases; J trimming: 7 bases; junction bases outside the gene matches: 9. From germline, CDR1 is LNHNV and CDR2 YYDKDF (reference sequence). The CDR3 is 14 amino acids. The CDR3 loop is CATSIGTGGFEQYF. CDR3 in DNA: TGTGCCACCAGCATTGGGACAGGCGGCTTTGAGCAGTACTTC.

The rearrangement joins TRBV27 to TRBJ2-1; 7 nucleotides agree with TRBD2. Trimming at V came to 0 bases and at J to 8 bases, leaving 13 bases not matched to a gene. Germline assignment: CDR1 MNHEY and CDR2 SMNVEV (reference sequence). The CDR3 is 17 residues long. The CDR3 nucleotides read TGTGCCAGCAGTTTATCATTGGCGACTAGCAGGCGCGATGAGCAGTTCTTC. This gives the protein CASSLSLATSRRDEQFF.

The J gene is TRBJ1-4, the V gene TRBV4-2; D not resolved. This CDR3 spans 14 amino acids. CDR1 LGHNA and CDR2 YNFKEQ come from the germline V gene. V was shortened by 1 base and J by 6 bases, with 9 bases between the two germline ends. In nucleotides, the CDR3 is TGTGCCAGCAGCCAAGTTCGCGAGGATGAAAAACTGTTTTTT. The encoded protein is CASSQVREDEKLFF.

The chain carries TRBV28 and TRBJ1-5; possible D gene TRBD1, 6 bases. Germline V gene lookup returns CDR1 MDHEN and CDR2 SYDVKM. The CDR3 spans 15 residues. V was clipped by 2 bases and J by 4 bases, with 12 bases between them. The CDR3 DNA is TGTGCCAGCAGTTTAATTGAAGGGGGGAATCAGCCCCAGCATTTT. Translating it yields CASSLIEGGNQPQHF.

Regarding this clone: Other DNA sequences in the same sample also yield this CDR3. This chain joins TRBV11-2 and TRBJ2-3; D tentatively fits TRBD1 or TRBD2 (6 bases each). In germline, CDR1 is SGHAT, CDR2 FQNNGV. Trimming pared 5 bases from V and 3 bases from J, leaving 12 bases between. The CDR3 extends over 14 amino acids. The chain's CDR3 is CASSPGGGTDTQYF. As DNA, the CDR3 is TGTGCCAGCAGCCCAGGAGGGGGGACAGATACGCAGTATTTT.

Worth noting for this clone: The sample contains more than one DNA sequence encoding this CDR3. V is TRBV28 and J is TRBJ2-5, with 7 bases identical to TRBD2. The V segment lost 2 bases and the J segment 5 bases; nucleotides outside the gene matches: 2. CDR1 and CDR2 from the germline V gene are MDHEN and SYDVKM. The CDR3 loop spans 13 amino acids. The chain's CDR3 is CASSLGGDETQYF. In DNA, the CDR3 is TGTGCCAGCAGTTTAGGGGGGGATGAGACCCAGTACTTC.

This chain uses TRBV19 with TRBJ1-1; 9 positions match TRBD1. V shed 4 bases and J 4 bases; nucleotides not matched to a gene: 7. The CDR3 is made up of 15 amino acids. Per the germline V gene, CDR1 is LNHDA and CDR2 is SQIVND (reference sequence). The CDR3 loop reads CASSNRQGGGTEAFF. In nucleotides, the CDR3 is TGTGCCAGTAGTAACCGACAGGGGGGCGGCACTGAAGCTTTCTTT.

The CDR3 nucleotides are TGCGCCAGCAGCCGCGGACAGGGAAAGGACACTGAAGCTTTCTTT. This encodes CASSRGQGKDTEAFF. The V gene is TRBV5-1, the J gene TRBJ1-1; 8 positions match TRBD1. The CDR3 runs to 15 residues. In germline, CDR1 is SGHRS, CDR2 YFSETQ. V lost 4 bases to trimming and J lost 3 bases; unmatched junction nucleotides: 8.

V and J are TRBV11-2 and TRBJ2-7; D is undetermined. The CDR3 loop spans 13 amino acids. CDR1 and CDR2 from the germline V gene are SGHAT and FQNNGV. The V end lost 3 bases, the J end lost 5 bases, and 11 bases lay between the germline ends. The CDR3 DNA reads TGTGCCAGCAGCTTGGTGGGTTTCCACGAGCAGTACTTC. Its translation is CASSLVGFHEQYF. Full variable domain (rest looked up from reference TRBV11-2 and TRBJ2-7): EAGVAQSPRYKIIEKRQSVAFWCNPISGHATLYWYQQILGQGPKLLIQFQNNGVVDDSQLPKDRFSAERLKGVDSTLKIQPAKLEDSAVYLCASSLVGFHEQYFGPGTRLTVT.

V and J are TRBV2 and TRBJ1-5; D call uncertain. V gave up 4 bases and J gave up 1 base, with 11 bases separating them. The CDR3 totals 15 residues. Per the germline V gene, CDR1 is SNHLY and CDR2 is FYNNEI. The CDR3 DNA follows: TGTGCCAGCAGTGTCTGGGGAGGCAGCAATCAGCCCCAGCATTTT. It translates to CASSVWGGSNQPQHF.

About this clone: This CDR3 is also generated by other DNA sequences in the sample. Written as DNA, the CDR3 is TGTGCCAGCAGTGAGGGGTGGGCCTACGAGCAGTACTTC. As protein: CASSEGWAYEQYF. V is TRBV6-1 and J is TRBJ2-7; no definite D call. CDR1 and CDR2 from the germline V gene are MNHNS and SASEGT. The CDR3 consists of 13 residues. The V gene lost 3 bases and the J gene lost 2 bases, with 8 bases spanning the gap.

The rearrangement links TRBV19 to TRBJ2-1; 7 nucleotides agree with TRBD2. This CDR3 is built from 16 residues. After removal of 1 base from V and 5 bases from J, the junction contained 8 bases not matched to a gene. Germline V gene lookup returns CDR1 LNHDA and CDR2 SQIVND (reference sequence). CDR3 DNA sequence: TGTGCCAGTAGTATAGGAACGGGACTACTTGACAATGAGCAGTTCTTC. Amino acids: CASSIGTGLLDNEQFF.

V is TRBV2 and J is TRBJ1-4; D is undetermined. Germline V lookup: CDR1 SNHLY, CDR2 FYNNEI. The CDR3 has 15 amino acids. With 2 bases removed from V and 0 bases from J, the gap between germline ends came to 7 bases. The CDR3 loop reads CASSERSATNEKLFF. Here the CDR3 DNA reads TGTGCCAGCAGTGAACGGTCTGCAACTAATGAAAAACTGTTTTTT.

The V gene is TRBV6-5, the J gene TRBJ2-7; TRBD2 is a possible D gene (7 bases). This CDR3 comprises 13 residues. The V and J ends lost 7 bases and 7 bases respectively, with 17 bases between them. Germline CDR1 and CDR2: MNHEY and SVGAGI. The CDR3 region is CASTTGGGGEQYF. CDR3 nucleotide sequence: TGTGCCAGCACCACGGGGGGAGGGGGAGAGCAGTACTTC.

Comments on this clone: Other DNA sequences within the sample encode an identical CDR3. The V gene is TRBV10-3, the J gene TRBJ2-7; TRBD1 is a possible D gene (5 bases). V was cut by 3 bases and J by 3 bases, with 9 bases left in between. Germline V gene data show CDR1 as ENHRY and CDR2 as SYGVKD. The CDR3 runs to 13 residues. CDR3 sequence: CAISEGQGYEQYF. The CDR3 bases are TGTGCCATCAGTGAAGGCCAGGGCTACGAGCAGTACTTC.

V and J are TRBV5-6 and TRBJ1-1; a weak D match, TRBD1 (6 bases). CDR3 length: 13 residues. CDR1 is SGHDT, CDR2 YYEEEE, per germline. Trimming took off 4 bases at V and 4 bases at J, with 11 bases between the two ends. Here the CDR3 reads CASSPTGITEAFF. The DNA for the CDR3 is TGTGCCAGCAGCCCCACAGGGATCACTGAAGCTTTCTTT. Variable domain in full (rest from reference TRBV5-6 and TRBJ1-1): DAGVTQSPTHLIKTRGQQVTLRCSPKSGHDTVSWYQQALGQGPQFIFQYYEEEERQRGNFPDRFSGHQFPNYSSELNVNALLLGDSALYLCASSPTGITEAFFGQGTRLTVV.

The chain recombines TRBV19 with TRBJ1-2; TRBD1 agrees at 12 bases. V dropped 5 bases and J dropped 8; count of bases not matched to a gene: 15. From germline, CDR1 is LNHDA and CDR2 SQIVND (reference sequence). This CDR3 spans 17 amino acids. CDR3 residues: CASSASGPGQGAVGYTF. In DNA, the CDR3 is TGTGCCAGTAGTGCGAGCGGACCGGGACAGGGGGCTGTCGGCTACACCTTC.